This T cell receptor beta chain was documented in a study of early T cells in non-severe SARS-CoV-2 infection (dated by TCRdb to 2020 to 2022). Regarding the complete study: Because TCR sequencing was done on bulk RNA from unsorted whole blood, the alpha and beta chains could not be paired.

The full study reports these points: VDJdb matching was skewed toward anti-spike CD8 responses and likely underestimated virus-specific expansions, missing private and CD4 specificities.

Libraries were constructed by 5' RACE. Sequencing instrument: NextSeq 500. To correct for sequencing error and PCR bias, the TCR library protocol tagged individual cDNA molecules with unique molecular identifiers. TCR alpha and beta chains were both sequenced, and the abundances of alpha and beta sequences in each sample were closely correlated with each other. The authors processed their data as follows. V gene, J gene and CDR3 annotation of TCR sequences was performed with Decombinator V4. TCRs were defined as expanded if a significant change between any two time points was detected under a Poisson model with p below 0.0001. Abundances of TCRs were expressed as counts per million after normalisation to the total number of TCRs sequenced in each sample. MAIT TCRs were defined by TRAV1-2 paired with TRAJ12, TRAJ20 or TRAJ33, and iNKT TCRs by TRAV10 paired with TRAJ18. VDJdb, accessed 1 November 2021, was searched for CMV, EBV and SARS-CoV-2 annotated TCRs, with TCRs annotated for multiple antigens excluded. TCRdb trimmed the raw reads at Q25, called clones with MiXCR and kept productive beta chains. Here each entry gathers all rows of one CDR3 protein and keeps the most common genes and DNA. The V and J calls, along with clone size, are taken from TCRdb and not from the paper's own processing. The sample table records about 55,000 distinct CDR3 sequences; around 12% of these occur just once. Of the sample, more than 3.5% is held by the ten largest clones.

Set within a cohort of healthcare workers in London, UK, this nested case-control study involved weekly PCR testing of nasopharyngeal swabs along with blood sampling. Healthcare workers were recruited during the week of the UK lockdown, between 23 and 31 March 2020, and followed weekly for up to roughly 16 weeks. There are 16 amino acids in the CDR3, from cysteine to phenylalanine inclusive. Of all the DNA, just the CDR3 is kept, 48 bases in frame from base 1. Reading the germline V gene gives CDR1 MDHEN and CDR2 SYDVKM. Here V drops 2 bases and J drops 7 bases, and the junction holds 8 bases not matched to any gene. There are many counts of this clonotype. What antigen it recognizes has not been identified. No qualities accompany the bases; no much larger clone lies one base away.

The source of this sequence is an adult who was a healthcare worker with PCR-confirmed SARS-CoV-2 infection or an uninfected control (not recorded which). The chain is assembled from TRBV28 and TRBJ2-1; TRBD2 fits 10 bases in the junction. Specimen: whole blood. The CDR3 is CASSLDASGRGNEQFF. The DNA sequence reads TGTGCCAGCAGTTTAGATGCTAGCGGGAGAGGGAATGAGCAGTTCTTC.